Below are 24 T cell receptor beta chains sequenced from a single sample in a study of blood T cell repertoires in COVID-19. Profiling relied on immunoSEQ multiplex PCR, and the TCRdb table lists in-frame clones only, not all of them. The data contain about 270,000 clones, less than 85% of them singletons. The sequenced material came from peripheral blood. The receptors shown here come from a woman younger than 30 with acute or convalescent COVID-19.

This clone occurred once. This chain links TRBV7-2 with TRBJ2-1, with 11 bases lining up with TRBD2. Per the germline V gene, CDR1 is SGHTA and CDR2 is FQGNSA. V was clipped by 2 bases and J by 6 bases; unmatched bases: 9. The CDR3 runs 17 residues. CDR3 sequence: CASSLRPGLAEGNEQFF. The CDR3 nucleotides are TGTGCCAGCAGCTTACGTCCGGGACTAGCGGAGGGCAATGAGCAGTTCTTC.

The sample holds a few counts of this clone. The chain is built from TRBV9 and TRBJ1-4; weak D call: TRBD1 (5 bases). V was cut by 1 base and J by 8 bases, with 12 bases left in between. The CDR3 runs to 14 residues. Germline V lookup: CDR1 SGDLS, CDR2 YYNGEE. The CDR3 DNA reads TGTGCCAGCAGCGTATCAGGGTCGGGCGAAAAACTGTTTTTT. It is translated as CASSVSGSGEKLFF.

The chain joins TRBV13 to TRBJ2-5; TRBD2 aligns across 12 bases. From germline, CDR1 is PRHDT and CDR2 FYEKMQ (reference sequence). V lost 1 base to trimming and J lost 4 bases; unmatched junction nucleotides: 10. The CDR3 consists of 18 residues. Here the CDR3 DNA reads TGTGCCAGCAGCTTAGAGTCCAGACTAGCGGGAGAAAGAGAGACCCAGTACTTC. Its translation is CASSLESRLAGERETQYF.

The J gene is TRBJ1-5, the V gene TRBV27; 8 bases line up with TRBD1. V shed 4 bases and J 2 bases; nucleotides not matched to a gene: 4. The CDR3 is 15 amino acids. Germline CDR1 MNHEY, CDR2 SMNVEV (reference sequence). The CDR3 loop is CASSSQGAGNQPQHF. CDR3 in DNA: TGTGCCAGCAGTTCTCAGGGGGCGGGCAATCAGCCCCAGCATTTT.

The chain recombines TRBV7-2 with TRBJ2-3; tentatively, D is TRBD2 (6 bases). This CDR3 spans 14 amino acids. Germline lookup yields CDR1 SGHTA and CDR2 FQGNSA. With 5 bases removed from V and 3 bases from J, the gap between germline ends came to 12 bases. The CDR3 sequence is CASSQRVGTDTQYF. The CDR3 nucleotides are TGTGCCAGCAGCCAGCGGGTTGGGACAGATACGCAGTATTTT.

This clone was recorded a few times. This chain uses TRBV27 with TRBJ2-2; perhaps TRBD1 as D (6 bases). The germline gives CDR1 MNHEY, CDR2 SMNVEV (reference sequence). V dropped 6 bases and J dropped 2 bases, with 13 bases sitting between them. This CDR3 spans 15 amino acids. CDR3 bases: TGTGCCAGCAGGATCACAGGGTCTAACACCGGGGAGCTGTTTTTT. Its translation is CASRITGSNTGELFF.

The J gene is TRBJ1-2, the V gene TRBV6-9, with TRBD1 matching over 9 bases. V lost 7 bases to trimming and J lost 6 bases; unmatched junction nucleotides: 15. This CDR3 has 16 residues. Germline values: CDR1 MNHGY, CDR2 SVAAGI. The CDR3 sequence is CASTSTIRDRAHGYTF. The CDR3 coding sequence is TGTGCCAGCACCTCTACGATCCGGGACAGGGCCCATGGCTACACCTTC.

This clone was counted once. The chain couples TRBV29-1 to TRBJ2-2; a possible D gene is TRBD2 (5 bases). CDR1 is SQVTM, CDR2 ANQGSEA, per germline. The CDR3 is made up of 12 amino acids. V was shortened by 1 base and J by 6 bases, with 6 bases between the two germline ends. Here the CDR3 reads CSVEGGAGELFF. CDR3 DNA sequence: TGCAGCGTTGAAGGGGGAGCCGGGGAGCTGTTTTTT.

The chain carries TRBV6-5 and TRBJ2-5, with TRBD1 matching 9 bases. The V segment lost 2 bases and the J segment 3 bases; nucleotides outside the gene matches: 4. The germline gives CDR1 MNHEY, CDR2 SVGAGI. This CDR3 is built from 15 residues. CDR3 sequence: CASSYMTGGKETQYF. In DNA, the CDR3 is TGTGCCAGCAGTTACATGACAGGGGGGAAAGAGACCCAGTACTTC.

This chain joins TRBV7-9 and TRBJ2-7; D might be TRBD2 (7 bases). CDR1 and CDR2 (germline): SEHNR, FQNEAQ (reference sequence). The CDR3 is 14 residues long. The V and J ends lost 5 bases and 6 bases respectively, with 17 bases between them. The CDR3 protein is CASSDPRGAGEQYF. DNA for the CDR3: TGTGCCAGCAGCGATCCCCGGGGGGCGGGCGAGCAGTACTTC.

This rearrangement joins TRBV19 to TRBJ2-2, with TRBD2 matching 9 bases. Trimming took 7 bases from V and 4 from J; bases not matched to a gene: 10. The CDR3 contains 16 residues. Per germline, CDR1 LNHDA and CDR2 SQIVND (reference sequence). Here the CDR3 reads CASKAGGRTGTGELFF. The CDR3 DNA is TGTGCCAGTAAGGCGGGAGGGAGAACTGGCACCGGGGAGCTGTTTTTT.

The gene calls are TRBV7-2 and TRBJ1-1; D is ambiguous. The ends were cut back, 2 bases at V and 5 bases at J, with 12 bases in the middle. Germline V gene lookup returns CDR1 SGHTA and CDR2 FQGNSA. CDR3 length: 14 amino acids. In DNA form, the CDR3 reads TGTGCCAGCAGCTTACGTTGGGGAGGGACTGAAGCTTTCTTT. Translation gives CASSLRWGGTEAFF.

The chain joins TRBV19 to TRBJ2-1; TRBD2 matches 10 bases. The junction had 14 bases not matched to a gene; V was cut back by 7 bases and J by 2 bases. Germline V gives CDR1 LNHDA, CDR2 SQIVND (reference sequence). The CDR3 is 18 residues long. CDR3 region: CASTTRGLADPTYNEQFF. CDR3 DNA: TGTGCCAGTACCACCCGCGGACTAGCGGATCCCACCTACAATGAGCAGTTCTTC.

This clone was detected once. V gene TRBV6-5 combines with J gene TRBJ1-2, with 7 bases identical to TRBD1. V lost 6 bases and J lost 2; bases outside the gene matches: 6. The CDR3 spans 14 residues. The germline gives CDR1 MNHEY, CDR2 SVGAGI. Written as DNA, the CDR3 is TGTGCCAGCAGCGAGAGACAGGGAAACTATGGCTACACCTTC. Translating it yields CASSERQGNYGYTF.

The CDR3 DNA follows: TGTGCCAGCAGCGTAGGGTCAGGGCTCACTGAAGCTTTCTTT. This translates into CASSVGSGLTEAFF. The rearrangement joins TRBV9 to TRBJ1-1; TRBD1 is a possible D gene (5 bases). This CDR3 has 14 amino acids. V lost 0 bases and J lost 4, with 10 bases in between. Germline V gene lookup returns CDR1 SGDLS and CDR2 YYNGEE.

This clone was observed a single time. V gene TRBV4-3 combines with J gene TRBJ2-1, with unresolved D. CDR3 length equals 12 residues. Germline CDR1 LGHNA, CDR2 YSLEER. Trimming shortened V by 0 bases and J by 10 bases, and 7 bases separated the two germline ends. CDR3 nucleotide sequence: TGCGCCAGCAGCCAAGATCGGTACGAGCAGTTCTTC. Translation: CASSQDRYEQFF.

This clone was recorded once. The chain joins TRBV6-5 to TRBJ2-7; TRBD2 matches at 8 bases. Unmatched junction bases numbered 4, after V lost 0 bases and J lost 3 bases. This CDR3 has 15 amino acids. The germline CDR1 and CDR2 sequences are MNHEY and SVGAGI. The CDR3 nucleotides read TGTGCCAGCAGTTACTCGGGGACTAGTATCTACGAGCAGTACTTC. Translated: CASSYSGTSIYEQYF.

The chain couples TRBV27 to TRBJ2-3; TRBD1 aligns across 8 bases. The CDR3 has 18 amino acids. Germline V gene data show CDR1 as MNHEY and CDR2 as SMNVEV (reference sequence). The junction had 8 bases not matched to a gene; V was cut back by 0 bases and J by 0 bases. This CDR3 reads CASSLSPTTGGSTDTQYF. The CDR3 DNA reads as TGTGCCAGCAGTTTATCCCCTACCACAGGGGGAAGCACAGATACGCAGTATTTT.

The chain's CDR3 is CANWGGPDRSGTSGRLSYNEQFF. CDR3 in DNA: TGTGCCAACTGGGGGGGACCCGACAGATCCGGGACTAGCGGGAGGTTGTCCTACAATGAGCAGTTCTTC. This chain uses TRBV18 with TRBJ2-1, with 15 bases matching TRBD2. Unmatched junction bases numbered 26, after V lost 10 bases and J lost 1 base. Germline V gene data show CDR1 as KGHSH and CDR2 as LQKENI. CDR3 length: 23 residues.

The chain recombines TRBV5-5 with TRBJ1-1; unclear D gene. V shed 0 bases and J shed 5 bases, with 11 bases lying between them. This CDR3 spans 14 amino acids. The germline V gene encodes CDR1 SGHKS and CDR2 YYEKEE (reference sequence). The CDR3 loop reads CASSLVPGTTEAFF. CDR3 DNA sequence: TGTGCCAGCAGCTTGGTGCCGGGTACAACTGAAGCTTTCTTT.

V is TRBV5-8 and J is TRBJ1-1, with 7 positions matching TRBD1. V shed 5 bases, J shed 0 bases, and the junction held 4 bases outside the gene matches. The CDR3 has 14 amino acids. In germline, CDR1 is SGHTS, CDR2 YDEGEE. For the CDR3, the DNA is TGTGCCAGCAGGCGGGGACAGATGAACACTGAAGCTTTCTTT. Translated: CASRRGQMNTEAFF. Based on the CDR3 plus reference TRBV5-8 and TRBJ1-1, the full variable domain is EAGVTQSPTHLIKTRGQQATLRCSPISGHTSVYWYQQALGLGLQFLLWYDEGEERNRGNFPPRFSGRQFPNYSSELNVNALELEDSALYLCASRRGQMNTEAFFGQGTRLTVV.

V gene TRBV25-1 combines with J gene TRBJ2-6; a weak D match, TRBD1 (5 bases). The germline V and J ends were trimmed by 3 bases and 0 bases, with 12 bases remaining between them. CDR1 and CDR2 (germline): MGHDK, SYGVNS. The CDR3 is made up of 17 amino acids. CDR3 in amino acids: CASSDTSTGSGANVLTF. DNA for the CDR3: TGTGCCAGCAGTGACACCTCCACAGGCTCTGGGGCCAACGTCCTGACTTTC.

This chain joins TRBV9 and TRBJ1-2; D may be TRBD1 (5 bases). The V end was cut by 3 bases, the J end by 13 bases, with 28 bases between. The germline V gene has CDR1 SGDLS and CDR2 YYNGEE. This CDR3 has 16 residues. The CDR3 nucleotides are TGTGCCAGCAGCGACCCCGGGACCCAAGACGGGGGTTCGTGCACCTTC. Protein sequence: CASSDPGTQDGGSCTF. Full variable domain (missing parts from reference TRBV9 and TRBJ1-2): DSGVTQTPKHLITATGQRVTLRCSPRSGDLSVYWYQQSLDQGLQFLIQYYNGEERAKGNILERFSAQQFPDLHSELNLSSLELGDSALYFCASSDPGTQDGGSCTFGSGTRLTVV.

This clone occurred a few times. The chain recombines TRBV30 with TRBJ2-7; a weak D match, TRBD1 (6 bases). Between the trimmed V and J ends, which lost 3 bases and 0 bases, there was a span of 12 bases. CDR3 length equals 14 residues. The germline V gene encodes CDR1 GTSNPN and CDR2 SVGIG (reference sequence). In DNA form, the CDR3 reads TGTGCCTGGAGCGTCCGGGACAACTCCTACGAGCAGTACTTC. Amino acid sequence: CAWSVRDNSYEQYF.